This T cell receptor (beta chain) was documented in a study of tumor-infiltrating T cells and Merkel cell polyomavirus (TCRdb year 2017). For context, the study as a whole: In Merkel cell carcinoma patients, the study examined CD8+ T cells specific for the Merkel cell polyomavirus KLL epitope. The majority of whole-tumor samples consisted of approximately 23-micron curls cut from formalin-fixed, paraffin-embedded tissue blocks. In under 15 samples, TRB sequencing was done on KLL-tetramer-sorted cells from blood or tumor-infiltrating lymphocytes, along with about a dozen matched whole-tumor samples. Across the study, one tumor sample was obtained as a frozen nodal tumor digest and one as a flash-frozen core biopsy of a metastasis. Disease stage at presentation varied among the patients, and patient follow-up lasted a median of 2.7 years, ranging from 1.1 to 6.0 years. Varied, non-standardized therapies, including chemotherapy, radiation and immunotherapies, were received by the patients. Overall results and qualifications from the work: A greater number of unique KLL-specific clonotypes in tumors (about 5-120 vs 0-3) was associated with a significant advantage in MCC-specific survival (P = 0.0051). Because only a single viral epitope was studied, T cells directed against other Merkel cell polyomavirus epitopes were not captured. A higher intratumoral fraction of KLL-specific T cells (roughly 1.8-18% versus 0-0.14%) was associated with significantly improved MCC-specific survival. KLL-specific TRB repertoires proved diverse and largely private: among approximately 390 unique sequences, only one clonotype was public, and a couple of patients shared that clonotype. One limitation of the study is the small sample size (n ≈ 12 patients).

Robust positive staining for Merkel cell polyomavirus Large T antigen was observed by immunohistochemistry in the tumors of all patients. The study included roughly twelve Merkel cell carcinoma patients whose blood and/or cultured TIL contained robust KLL-tetramer+ populations exceeding 0.04% of CD8+ T cells. Every patient was Caucasian, and patient ages ranged from about 50 to 77 years, with a median of 65 years. Lymph node tumors were analyzed for patients with unknown primaries who presented with nodal disease, or when insufficient primary tissue was available. Turning to this clone: Its antigen remains unidentified. No base qualities exist here, and no much larger clone lies one base off it.

The germline V gene (reference sequence) yields MNHEY for CDR1 and SMNVEV for CDR2. Taken from cysteine to phenylalanine, the CDR3 has 14 residues. Only the CDR3 DNA is retained, 42 bases long and in frame from the first base. For this chain, trimming is 5 bases at the V end and 4 bases at the J end, and the number of junction bases without a gene match is 3. Library preparation used the immunoSEQ multiplex PCR assay. Genomic DNA extraction, TRB sequencing and normalization were performed by Adaptive Biotechnologies (Seattle, WA). The authors processed their data as follows. To compute clonality, the Shannon entropy of productive TRB sequences was normalized by log2 of unique productive sequences and then subtracted from one. KLL-specific clonotypes in tumors were identified by matching TCRbeta CDR3 amino acid sequences with those from each patient's tetramer-sorted sample. TCRdb provides this immuneACCESS table in a form limited to in-frame rearrangements. Some clones are lacking; in checked studies, under half of them reflect an unresolved V gene, and why the rest are absent is not known. Clonal size and the V and J genes are those of that table, whereas D and trimming came from the DNA. The sample table records more than 20,000 clones; nearly 90% of these occur just once. The ten largest clones add up to about 2.9% of the sample.

This receptor was obtained from a man in his fifties with Merkel cell carcinoma. Recombination connected TRBV27 to TRBJ2-1; TRBD1 matches 9 bases in the middle. Sequencing was carried out using lymph node tissue. In nucleotides, the sequence is TGTGCCAGCAGTATCGGACAGGGGTACAATGAGCAGTTCTTC. This gives the protein CASSIGQGYNEQFF.